The rows below give T cell receptor beta chains drawn from one sample of a study of blood T cell repertoires in COVID-19. Method: immunoSEQ multiplex PCR; TCRdb's copy keeps in-frame clones and lacks some. The sample has 100,000 to 150,000 clones, roughly 90% seen once. Sample: peripheral blood. All receptors come from a man in his 70s with active COVID-19. CDR3s include the opening cysteine and the closing phenylalanine or tryptophan. Each record gives: CDR3 protein, CDR3 DNA, D gene, clone size, V gene, J gene. D genes are given only for firm matches. Clone size is shown for a subset of rows, as once, few, many or a class of expanded clone.

CASSRTGTSGKNEQFF,TGTGCCAGTAGCCGAACCGGGACTAGCGGAAAAAATGAGCAGTTCTTC,TRBD2,NA,TRBV19,TRBJ2-1
CAWSGLGQVFNQPQHF,TGTGCCTGGAGTGGACTTGGACAGGTCTTCAATCAGCCCCAGCATTTT,TRBD1,NA,TRBV30,TRBJ1-5
CATSEFTGAGANVLTF,TGTGCCACCAGTGAGTTTACAGGGGCTGGGGCCAACGTCCTGACTTTC,TRBD1,NA,TRBV24-1,TRBJ2-6
CASSPLEGLSYGYTF,TGTGCCAGCTCACCCCTGGAGGGGCTATCCTATGGCTACACCTTC,NA,NA,TRBV18,TRBJ1-2
CASSVFSGRAVGELFF,TGTGCCAGCAGCGTTTTTTCGGGGAGGGCCGTAGGGGAGCTGTTTTTT,TRBD2,NA,TRBV9,TRBJ2-2
CASTLRGDPYNEQFF,TGTGCCAGCACCCTCCGGGGGGACCCGTACAATGAGCAGTTCTTC,TRBD2,NA,TRBV5-8,TRBJ2-1
CASSLDRVATNEKLFF,TGTGCCAGTAGCCTGGACAGGGTCGCAACTAATGAAAAACTGTTTTTT,TRBD1,NA,TRBV19,TRBJ1-4
CASSPRGGGMNTEAFF,TGTGCCAGCAGCCCCCGCGGGGGCGGCATGAACACTGAAGCTTTCTTT,NA,NA,TRBV7-2,TRBJ1-1
CASSFRTQGGRSNTEAFF,TGTGCCAGCAGCTTTCGGACACAGGGGGGGAGGTCCAACACTGAAGCTTTCTTT,TRBD1,once,TRBV5-4,TRBJ1-1
CSVEDSGVLGLYTF,TGCAGCGTTGAAGATTCCGGGGTTTTAGGCCTCTACACCTTC,NA,NA,TRBV29-1,TRBJ1-2
CASSRGSLAEEQFF,TGCGCCAGCAGCCGGGGCTCACTAGCGGAAGAGCAGTTCTTC,TRBD2,NA,TRBV4-1,TRBJ2-1
CASTPQGATVYNEQFF,TGTGCCAGCACCCCACAGGGGGCGACGGTCTACAATGAGCAGTTCTTC,TRBD1,once,TRBV27,TRBJ2-1
CASSFPPSGTDTQYF,TGCGCCAGCAGCTTTCCTCCGTCGGGGACAGATACGCAGTATTTT,NA,NA,TRBV5-1,TRBJ2-3
CASSRTPSSGGYNEQFF,TGTGCCAGCAGTCGCACCCCTTCTAGCGGGGGGTACAATGAGCAGTTCTTC,TRBD2,NA,TRBV6-6,TRBJ2-1
CAGSWTSGNPDTQYF,TGTGCCGGTTCGTGGACTAGCGGGAATCCAGATACGCAGTATTTT,TRBD2,NA,TRBV6-5,TRBJ2-3